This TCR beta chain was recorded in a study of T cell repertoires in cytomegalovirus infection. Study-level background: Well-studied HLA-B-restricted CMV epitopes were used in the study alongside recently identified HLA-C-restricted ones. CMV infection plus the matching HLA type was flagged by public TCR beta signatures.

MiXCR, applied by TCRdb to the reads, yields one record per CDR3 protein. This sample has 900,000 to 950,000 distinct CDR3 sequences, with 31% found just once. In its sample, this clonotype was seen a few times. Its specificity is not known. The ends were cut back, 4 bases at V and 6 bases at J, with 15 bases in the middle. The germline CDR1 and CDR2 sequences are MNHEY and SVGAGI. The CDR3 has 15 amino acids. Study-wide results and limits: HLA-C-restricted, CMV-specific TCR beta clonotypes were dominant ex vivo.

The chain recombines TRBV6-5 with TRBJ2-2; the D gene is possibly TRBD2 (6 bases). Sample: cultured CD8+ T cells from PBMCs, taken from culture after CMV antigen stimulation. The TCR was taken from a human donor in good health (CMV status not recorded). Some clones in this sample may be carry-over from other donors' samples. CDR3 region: CASSLEGTVAGELFF. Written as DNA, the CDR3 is TGTGCCAGCAGTTTGGAAGGGACTGTGGCCGGGGAGCTGTTTTTT.